This TCR beta chain was captured by sequencing in a study of blood T cell repertoires in COVID-19. As for the study in general: The cDNA or gDNA used as material had been derived from T cells, B-cell-depleted T cells, or PBMCs.

While infection was still active, Seattle patients were enrolled and then followed longitudinally. CDR1 MNHEY and CDR2 SMNVEV come from the germline V gene (reference sequence). The J segment lost 3 bases and the V segment lost 3 bases, leaving 7 bases of the junction unmatched. There are 15 residues in the CDR3. Some clones are missing from TCRdb's copy, which holds only in-frame ones; the method was immunoSEQ multiplex PCR. This table holds fewer than 300,000 clones, roughly nine tenths found once. This TCR was sampled from a woman aged 25 to 39 with COVID-19, enrolled during active disease. The genes are TRBV27 and TRBJ2-7, with 8 nucleotides matching TRBD1. The sequenced sample was peripheral blood. This CDR3 reads CASSFSGTGDYEQYF. For the CDR3, the DNA is TGTGCCAGCAGTTTCTCCGGGACAGGCGACTACGAGCAGTACTTC.